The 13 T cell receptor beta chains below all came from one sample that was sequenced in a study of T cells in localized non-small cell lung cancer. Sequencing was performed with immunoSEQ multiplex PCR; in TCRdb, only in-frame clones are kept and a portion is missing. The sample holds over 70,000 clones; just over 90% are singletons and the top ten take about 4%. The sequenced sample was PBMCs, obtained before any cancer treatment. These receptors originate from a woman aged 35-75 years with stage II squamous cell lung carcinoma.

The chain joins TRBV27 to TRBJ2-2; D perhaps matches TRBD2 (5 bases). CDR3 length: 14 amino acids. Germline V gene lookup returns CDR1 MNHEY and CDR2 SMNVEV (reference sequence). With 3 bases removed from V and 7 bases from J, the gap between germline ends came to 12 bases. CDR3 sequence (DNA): TGTGCCAGCAGTTTGGTTAGCGTAATCGGGGAGCTGTTTTTT. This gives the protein CASSLVSVIGELFF.

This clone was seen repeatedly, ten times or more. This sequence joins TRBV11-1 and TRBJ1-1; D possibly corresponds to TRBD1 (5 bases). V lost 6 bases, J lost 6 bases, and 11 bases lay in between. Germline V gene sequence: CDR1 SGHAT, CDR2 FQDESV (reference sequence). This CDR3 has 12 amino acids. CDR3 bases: TGTGCCAGCAGTTTAAAGGGGCCTGAAGCTTTCTTT. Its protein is CASSLKGPEAFF.

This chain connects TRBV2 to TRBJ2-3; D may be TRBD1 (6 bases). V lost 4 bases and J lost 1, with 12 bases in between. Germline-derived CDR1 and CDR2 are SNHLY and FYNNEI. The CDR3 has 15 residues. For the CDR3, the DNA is TGTGCCAGCAGTGCGTCGGGACATGGCACAGATACGCAGTATTTT. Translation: CASSASGHGTDTQYF.

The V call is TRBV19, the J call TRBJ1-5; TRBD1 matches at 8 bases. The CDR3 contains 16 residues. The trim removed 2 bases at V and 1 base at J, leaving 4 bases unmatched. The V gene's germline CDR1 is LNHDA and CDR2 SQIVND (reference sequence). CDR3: CASSISWTGSNQPQHF. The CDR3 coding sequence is TGTGCCAGTAGTATATCATGGACAGGGAGCAATCAGCCCCAGCATTTT.

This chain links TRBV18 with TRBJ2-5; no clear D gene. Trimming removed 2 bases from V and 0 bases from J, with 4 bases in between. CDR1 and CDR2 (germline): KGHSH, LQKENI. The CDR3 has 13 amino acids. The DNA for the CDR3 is TGTGCCAGCTCACCAGGTCACCAAGAGACCCAGTACTTC. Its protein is CASSPGHQETQYF.

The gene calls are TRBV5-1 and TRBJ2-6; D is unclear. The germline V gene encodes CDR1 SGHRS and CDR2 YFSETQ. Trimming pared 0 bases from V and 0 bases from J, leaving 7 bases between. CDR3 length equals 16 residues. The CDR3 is CASSLGANSGANVLTF. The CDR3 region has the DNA TGCGCCAGCAGCTTGGGGGCGAACTCTGGGGCCAACGTCCTGACTTTC.

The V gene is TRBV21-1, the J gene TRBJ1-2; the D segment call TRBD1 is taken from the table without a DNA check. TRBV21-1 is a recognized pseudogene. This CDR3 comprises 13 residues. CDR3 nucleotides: TGTGCCAGCAGCTTAGGACAGGGCTATGGCTACACCTTC. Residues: CASSLGQGYGYTF.

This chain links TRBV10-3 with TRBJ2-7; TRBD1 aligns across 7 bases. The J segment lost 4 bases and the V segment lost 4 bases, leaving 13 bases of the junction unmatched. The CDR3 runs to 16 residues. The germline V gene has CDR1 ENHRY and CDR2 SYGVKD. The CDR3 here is CAISAPIRTGEYEQYF. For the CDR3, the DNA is TGTGCCATCAGTGCACCGATACGTACAGGGGAGTACGAGCAGTACTTC.

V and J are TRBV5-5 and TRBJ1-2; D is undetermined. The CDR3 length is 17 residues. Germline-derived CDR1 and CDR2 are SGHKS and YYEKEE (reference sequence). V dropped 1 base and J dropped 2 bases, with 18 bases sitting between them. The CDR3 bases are TGTGCCAGCAGCTTGACGGACGGAATCTCCTTCAACTATGGCTACACCTTC. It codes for CASSLTDGISFNYGYTF.

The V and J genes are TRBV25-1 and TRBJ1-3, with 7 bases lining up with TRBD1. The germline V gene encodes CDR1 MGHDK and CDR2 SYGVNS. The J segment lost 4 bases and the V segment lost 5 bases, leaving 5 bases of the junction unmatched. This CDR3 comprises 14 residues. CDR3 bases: TGTGCCAGCAGTCAGACAGGGACCGGAAACACCATATATTTT. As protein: CASSQTGTGNTIYF.

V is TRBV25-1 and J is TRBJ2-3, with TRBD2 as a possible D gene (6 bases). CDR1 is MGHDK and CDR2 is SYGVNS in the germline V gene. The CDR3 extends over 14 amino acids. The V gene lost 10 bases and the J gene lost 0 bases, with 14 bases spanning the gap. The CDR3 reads CATSDGTSTDTQYF. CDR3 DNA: TGTGCCACCTCTGACGGGACTAGCACAGATACGCAGTATTTT.

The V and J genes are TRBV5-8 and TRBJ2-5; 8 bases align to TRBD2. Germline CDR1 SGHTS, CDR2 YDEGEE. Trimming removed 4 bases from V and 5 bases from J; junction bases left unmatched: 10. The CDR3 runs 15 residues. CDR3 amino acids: CASSPSGTSWETQYF. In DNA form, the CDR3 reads TGTGCCAGCAGCCCCTCCGGGACTAGTTGGGAGACCCAGTACTTC.

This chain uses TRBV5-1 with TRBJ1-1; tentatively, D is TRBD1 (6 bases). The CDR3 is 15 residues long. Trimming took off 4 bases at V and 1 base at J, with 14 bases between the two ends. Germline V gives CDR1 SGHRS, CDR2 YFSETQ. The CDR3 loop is CASSPGQAANTEAFF. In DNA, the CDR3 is TGCGCCAGCAGCCCGGGACAAGCCGCGAACACTGAAGCTTTCTTT.